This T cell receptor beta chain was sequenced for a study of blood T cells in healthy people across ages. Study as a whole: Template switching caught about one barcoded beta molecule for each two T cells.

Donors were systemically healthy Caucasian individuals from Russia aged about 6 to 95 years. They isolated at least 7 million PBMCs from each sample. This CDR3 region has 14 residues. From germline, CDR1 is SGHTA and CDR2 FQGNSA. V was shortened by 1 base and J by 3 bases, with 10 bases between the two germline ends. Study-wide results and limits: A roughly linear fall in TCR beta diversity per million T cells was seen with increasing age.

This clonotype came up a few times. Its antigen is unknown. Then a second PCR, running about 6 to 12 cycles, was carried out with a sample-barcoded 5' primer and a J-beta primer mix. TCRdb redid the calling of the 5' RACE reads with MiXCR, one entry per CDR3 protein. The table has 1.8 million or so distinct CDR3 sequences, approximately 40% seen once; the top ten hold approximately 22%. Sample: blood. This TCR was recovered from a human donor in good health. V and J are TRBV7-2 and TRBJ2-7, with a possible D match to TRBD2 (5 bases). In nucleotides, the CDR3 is TGTGCCAGCAGCTTAGGGCCCCGGGACTACGAGCAGTACTTC. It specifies CASSLGPRDYEQYF. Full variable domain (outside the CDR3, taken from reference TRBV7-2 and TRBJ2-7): GAGVSQSPSNKVTEKGKDVELRCDPISGHTALYWYRQSLGQGLEFLIYFQGNSAPDKSGLPSDRFSAERTGGSVSTLTIQRTQQEDSAVYLCASSLGPRDYEQYFGPGTRLTVT.